Described below is a single TCR beta chain sequence and its context. The data belong to a study of T cell changes during pregnancy in multiple sclerosis. Assay: immunoSEQ multiplex PCR; the TCRdb copy retains only in-frame clones and omits some. The sample holds roughly 23,000 clones; 91% are singletons and the top ten take 0.55% to 0.7%. The germline gives CDR1 LNHDA, CDR2 SQIVND (reference sequence). The CDR3 sequence is 14 residues long. Trimming took 1 base from V and 5 from J, leaving 8 bases between them. The receptor's source is a female donor in good health, enrolled as a control in a pregnancy study. The chain recombines TRBV19 with TRBJ2-2; weak D call: TRBD1 (5 bases). The input for sequencing was CD4+ T cells from peripheral blood mononuclear cells, taken in the third trimester of pregnancy. The CDR3 sequence is CASSIAGWTGELFF. The DNA for the CDR3 is TGTGCCAGTAGTATAGCAGGGTGGACCGGGGAGCTGTTTTTT.